This entry lists 26 T cell receptor beta chains sequenced from one sample in a study of cytomegalovirus exposure and HLA in healthy donors. Use of 60 Vbeta and 13 Jbeta primers characterized the PCR. Method: immunoSEQ multiplex PCR; TCRdb's copy keeps in-frame clones and lacks some. The table includes around 150,000 clones, under 70% detected once. The sample was PBMCs. These TCRs come from a woman aged 60-70 years in good health and CMV-seronegative.

By sample share, this clone is medium-sized. The rearrangement links TRBV5-8 to TRBJ2-7, with a possible D match to TRBD2 (6 bases). This CDR3 spans 13 amino acids. The V gene lost 4 bases and the J gene lost 7 bases, with 15 bases spanning the gap. The germline gives CDR1 SGHTS, CDR2 YDEGEE. CDR3 sequence: CASSLGGVWEQYF. CDR3 in DNA: TGTGCCAGCAGCCTCGGAGGGGTTTGGGAGCAGTACTTC.

This chain joins TRBV6-6 and TRBJ2-3; 9 bases line up with TRBD2. Per germline, CDR1 MNHNY and CDR2 SVGAGI (reference sequence). The V segment lost 5 bases and the J segment 2 bases; nucleotides outside the gene matches: 5. There are 15 residues in the CDR3. DNA for the CDR3: TGTGCCAGCAGTGACCTAGCGGGGCCCACAGATACGCAGTATTTT. It encodes CASSDLAGPTDTQYF.

This rearrangement joins TRBV4-3 to TRBJ1-2; TRBD1 agrees at 9 bases. Germline V gene data show CDR1 as LGHNA and CDR2 as YSLEER. V lost 3 bases, J lost 4 bases, and 9 bases stayed unmatched. This CDR3 spans 16 amino acids. The CDR3 loop is CASSQEHRGPSYGYTF. The CDR3 DNA reads TGCGCCAGCAGCCAGGAACACAGGGGGCCCTCCTATGGCTACACCTTC.

V is TRBV4-3 and J is TRBJ2-1, with 7 nucleotides matching TRBD2. Germline values: CDR1 LGHNA, CDR2 YSLEER. This CDR3 has 16 amino acids. The ends lost 4 bases at V and 5 bases at J; junction bases unmatched: 11. Here the CDR3 reads CASSLRAIAGDNEQFF. In nucleotides, the CDR3 is TGCGCCAGCAGCCTCCGGGCCATAGCGGGCGACAATGAGCAGTTCTTC.

CDR3 in DNA: TGCAGCGTTGGGTGGGCGGTCCTAGGGGCCGGGGAGCTGTTTTTT. This translates into CSVGWAVLGAGELFF. This chain connects TRBV29-1 to TRBJ2-2, with D possibly being TRBD1 (5 bases). From germline, CDR1 is SQVTM and CDR2 ANQGSEA. V lost 4 bases and J 6 bases, leaving 18 bases between the germline ends. The CDR3 covers 15 residues.

The genes are TRBV2 and TRBJ2-2, with D perhaps TRBD2 (7 bases). V was trimmed by 2 bases and J by 6 bases, leaving 10 bases between them. CDR1 SNHLY and CDR2 FYNNEI come from the germline V gene. The CDR3 sequence is 14 residues long. The CDR3 DNA reads as TGTGCCAGCAGTGAAAGGGGGGGGGCCGGGGAGCTGTTTTTT. Translating gives CASSERGGAGELFF.

This rearrangement joins TRBV11-2 to TRBJ2-7, with 8 bases fitting TRBD1. CDR3 length: 11 amino acids. J lost 10 bases, V lost 5 bases, and 4 bases had no gene match. Germline values: CDR1 SGHAT, CDR2 FQNNGV. The CDR3 is CASSTGGSQYF. The CDR3 nucleotides read TGTGCCAGCAGCACAGGGGGTTCCCAGTACTTC.

This chain joins TRBV7-2 and TRBJ2-4; possible D gene TRBD2, 5 bases. Trimming stripped 3 bases from V and 2 bases from J, with 14 bases between. The V gene's germline CDR1 is SGHTA and CDR2 FQGNSA. This CDR3 region has 16 residues. The CDR3 nucleotides read TGTGCCAGCAGCTTGGACCCCCCGGGGACCAAAAACATTCAGTACTTC. The encoded protein is CASSLDPPGTKNIQYF.

This clone was observed once. The chain joins TRBV10-3 to TRBJ2-3; 14 bases map to TRBD2. V lost 6 bases and J lost 2; bases outside the gene matches: 1. Germline values: CDR1 ENHRY, CDR2 SYGVKD. The CDR3 consists of 15 residues. Here the CDR3 reads CAIRGLAGDTDTQYF. The CDR3, as DNA: TGTGCCATCAGGGGACTAGCGGGAGACACAGATACGCAGTATTTT.

The chain recombines TRBV29-1 with TRBJ1-2; 10 positions agree with TRBD1. The germline V gene encodes CDR1 SQVTM and CDR2 ANQGSEA. The CDR3 extends over 12 amino acids. Trimming took 7 bases from V and 7 from J; bases not matched to a gene: 6. In DNA form, the CDR3 reads TGCAGCGCCGCGGGACAGGGGACTGGCTACACCTTC. Translated: CSAAGQGTGYTF.

The genes are TRBV4-1 and TRBJ1-6; D is unresolved. The V end was cut by 4 bases, the J end by 0 bases, with 10 bases between. Per the germline V gene, CDR1 is MGHRA and CDR2 is YSYEKL. The CDR3 length is 16 residues. CDR3 sequence (DNA): TGCGCCAGCAGCCCTAACTTGAGCTCCTATAATTCACCCCTCCACTTT. Residues: CASSPNLSSYNSPLHF.

This sequence joins TRBV19 and TRBJ2-2; D ambiguous. The germline V and J ends were trimmed by 1 base and 0 bases, with 6 bases remaining between them. The CDR3 covers 15 residues. Germline CDR1 reads LNHDA; CDR2 reads SQIVND (reference sequence). The CDR3 region has the DNA TGTGCCAGTAGTATAGTGGCAGCGAACACCGGGGAGCTGTTTTTT. Its translation: CASSIVAANTGELFF.

The V call is TRBV14, the J call TRBJ2-3; the D gene is possibly TRBD2 (6 bases). Germline CDR1 is SGHDN and CDR2 is FVKESK. Between the trimmed V and J ends, which lost 1 base and 5 bases, there was a span of 13 bases. The CDR3 loop spans 15 amino acids. In DNA form, the CDR3 reads TGTGCCAGCAGCCAAGGTCCGGGAGTTAGAGATACGCAGTATTTT. Amino acid sequence: CASSQGPGVRDTQYF.

V gene TRBV5-1 combines with J gene TRBJ2-1; possibly TRBD1 for D (5 bases). Germline V gene data show CDR1 as SGHRS and CDR2 as YFSETQ. The CDR3 is 15 amino acids. Trimming shortened V by 0 bases and J by 4 bases, and 11 bases separated the two germline ends. The CDR3 bases are TGCGCCAGCAGCTTGGGTCCAGGGTTTTACAATGAGCAGTTCTTC. Its translation: CASSLGPGFYNEQFF.

The CDR3 region is CASRMPRNTLAGGRGTQYF. The CDR3 DNA reads as TGCGCCAGCAGGATGCCCCGAAACACACTGGCAGGGGGTCGGGGCACGCAGTATTTT. V gene TRBV10-1 combines with J gene TRBJ2-3; 7 bases align to TRBD1. Unmatched junction bases numbered 27, after V lost 6 bases and J lost 9 bases. Germline values: CDR1 WNHNN, CDR2 SYGVQD (reference sequence). This CDR3 is built from 19 residues.

J is TRBJ1-5 and V is TRBV7-9; D perhaps matches TRBD1 (5 bases). Deletions cut 5 bases from V and 6 bases from J, with 23 bases between. The CDR3 runs to 17 residues. Germline assignment: CDR1 SEHNR and CDR2 FQNEAQ (reference sequence). CDR3 sequence: CASSPSPIGASAQPQHF. As DNA, the CDR3 is TGTGCCAGCAGCCCCTCACCTATAGGGGCGAGCGCTCAGCCCCAGCATTTT. Based on the CDR3 plus reference TRBV7-9 and TRBJ1-5, the full variable domain is DTGVSQNPRHKITKRGQNVTFRCDPISEHNRLYWYRQTLGQGPEFLTYFQNEAQLEKSRLLSDRFSAERPKGSFSTLEIQRTEQGDSAMYLCASSPSPIGASAQPQHFGDGTRLSIL.

This chain links TRBV7-2 with TRBJ1-5, with TRBD1 matching over 10 bases. Trimming took 5 bases from V and 6 from J; bases not matched to a gene: 4. The CDR3 extends over 14 amino acids. CDR1 and CDR2 from the germline V gene are SGHTA and FQGNSA. CDR3 coding DNA: TGTGCCAGCAGCCGACAGGGGGCCGGTCAGCCCCAGCATTTT. The encoded protein is CASSRQGAGQPQHF.

This chain links TRBV29-1 with TRBJ2-7, with D possibly being TRBD2 (7 bases). Germline CDR1 is SQVTM and CDR2 is ANQGSEA. Trimming pared 4 bases from V and 2 bases from J, leaving 12 bases between. There are 13 residues in the CDR3. In DNA form, the CDR3 reads TGCAGCGTTGGGGAGGGGGGGGCCTACGAGCAGTACTTC. This codes for CSVGEGGAYEQYF.

As regards this clone: Within the sample, other DNA sequences also encode this same CDR3. The chain combines TRBV7-8 with TRBJ2-3; TRBD2 is a possible D gene (6 bases). The ends were cut back, 2 bases at V and 1 base at J, with 16 bases in the middle. CDR3 size: 17 residues. Looked up from germline, CDR1 is SGHVS and CDR2 is FQNEAQ. CDR3 region: CASSLRGGAGRTDTQYF. The CDR3 region has the DNA TGTGCCAGCAGCTTAAGGGGCGGGGCGGGTCGCACAGATACGCAGTATTTT.

This clone was recorded a few times. The chain has TRBV9 and TRBJ1-2; D perhaps matches TRBD1 (5 bases). The germline V and J ends were trimmed by 4 bases and 5 bases, with 12 bases remaining between them. Germline CDR1 SGDLS, CDR2 YYNGEE. The CDR3 consists of 13 residues. The DNA for the CDR3 is TGTGCCAGCAGCCCCAGGGAGGGATATGGCTACACCTTC. It encodes CASSPREGYGYTF. Based on the CDR3 plus reference TRBV9 and TRBJ1-2, the full variable domain is DSGVTQTPKHLITATGQRVTLRCSPRSGDLSVYWYQQSLDQGLQFLIQYYNGEERAKGNILERFSAQQFPDLHSELNLSSLELGDSALYFCASSPREGYGYTFGSGTRLTVV.

V usage is TRBV5-1 and J usage is TRBJ2-5; D is possibly TRBD2 (6 bases). CDR3 length: 14 residues. Germline lookup yields CDR1 SGHRS and CDR2 YFSETQ. V lost 0 bases and J lost 5, with 11 bases in between. CDR3 protein: CASSLVQAGETQYF. CDR3 in DNA: TGCGCCAGCAGCTTGGTCCAGGCGGGGGAGACCCAGTACTTC.

This chain uses TRBV5-6 with TRBJ1-1; TRBD1 agrees at 8 bases. CDR1 SGHDT and CDR2 YYEEEE come from the germline V gene. The trim removed 3 bases at V and 3 bases at J, leaving 10 bases unmatched. The CDR3 is 16 residues long. The CDR3 nucleotides are TGTGCCAGCAGCTCAAACAGGGGGTCGAGGGACACTGAAGCTTTCTTT. This codes for CASSSNRGSRDTEAFF.

This chain uses TRBV5-1 with TRBJ2-2; 11 bases line up with TRBD2. Germline assignment: CDR1 SGHRS and CDR2 YFSETQ. The CDR3 extends over 15 amino acids. V dropped 4 bases and J dropped 5; count of bases not matched to a gene: 4. This chain's CDR3 is CASSGTSGSTGELFF. The CDR3, as DNA: TGCGCCAGCAGCGGGACTAGCGGATCTACCGGGGAGCTGTTTTTT. The full variable domain, completed using reference TRBV5-1 and TRBJ2-2, is KAGVTQTPRYLIKTRGQQVTLSCSPISGHRSVSWYQQTPGQGLQFLFEYFSETQRNKGNFPGRFSGRQFSNSRSEMNVSTLELGDSALYLCASSGTSGSTGELFFGEGSRLTVL.

As DNA, the CDR3 is TGTGCCAGCTCACCACCGCGAGGGAAGCGCAATCAGCCCCAGCATTTT. This codes for CASSPPRGKRNQPQHF. The chain uses TRBV18 and TRBJ1-5; the D is unclear. This CDR3 has 16 amino acids. Trimming cost V 0 bases and J 2 bases, with 11 bases left between them. The germline CDR1 and CDR2 sequences are KGHSH and LQKENI.

The sample holds a few counts of this clone. The rearrangement joins TRBV7-3 to TRBJ2-1; no clear D gene. Trimming removed 1 base at V and 4 bases at J, with 17 bases between. This CDR3 has 17 amino acids. CDR1 and CDR2 from the germline V gene are SGHTA and FQGTGA. The CDR3 DNA sequence: TGTGCCAGCAGCTTAAATCCTGGTCTAAACGATTACAATGAGCAGTTCTTC. It is translated as CASSLNPGLNDYNEQFF.

The chain links TRBV27 to TRBJ2-5; 9 positions match TRBD1. Germline CDR1 MNHEY, CDR2 SMNVEV (reference sequence). V dropped 4 bases and J dropped 2; count of bases not matched to a gene: 5. The CDR3 is made up of 15 amino acids. The CDR3 DNA reads TGTGCCAGCAGTTCTCACAGGGGGCGACAAGAGACCCAGTACTTC. This translates into CASSSHRGRQETQYF.